The entry below gives a single TCR beta chain sequence along with its context. These data belong to a study of blood T cell repertoires in COVID-19. The authors' processing: Amplification with reference gene primers provided the estimates of nucleated cell counts. The method was immunoSEQ multiplex PCR; TCRdb's version includes in-frame clones alone and lacks a portion of them. V, J and clone size are taken as reported in that table, and D and trimming were inferred from the DNA itself. The table lists about 84,000 clones, less than 85% of them singletons. This CDR3 contains 16 residues. V shed 4 bases, J shed 6 bases, and the junction held 12 bases outside the gene matches. Per germline, CDR1 SGHRS and CDR2 YFSETQ.

V and J are TRBV5-1 and TRBJ1-1; TRBD1 matches 10 bases. This TCR derives from a man in his 70s with acute or convalescent COVID-19. Sequenced input: peripheral blood. The CDR3 reads CASSPGPGQGVSEAFF. In nucleotides, the CDR3 is TGCGCCAGCAGCCCCGGCCCTGGACAGGGGGTGTCTGAAGCTTTCTTT.